One TCR beta chain is described in this entry. Produced via immunoSEQ multiplex PCR; TCRdb's table is partial and in-frame only. The table lists 140,000 or so clones, about nine tenths of them singletons. This sample is part of a study of blood T cell repertoires in COVID-19. Study details: Acute and convalescent COVID-19 specimens originated in the United States, Italy and Spain.

After removal of 3 bases from V and 1 base from J, the junction contained 8 bases not matched to a gene. Germline CDR1 LNHDA, CDR2 SQIVND (reference sequence). The CDR3 length is 18 residues. The sequence derives from a woman aged 80 or older with acute or convalescent COVID-19. Specimen: peripheral blood. The V gene is TRBV19, the J gene TRBJ2-6, with 8 bases lining up with TRBD1. As DNA, the CDR3 is TGTGCCAGTAGTATCCTCGGGACAGGTTATTCTGGGGCCAACGTCCTGACTTTC. This sequence encodes CASSILGTGYSGANVLTF.